The rows below give T cell receptor beta chains drawn from one sample of a study of blood T cell repertoires in COVID-19. Libraries were prepared by immunoSEQ multiplex PCR; TCRdb keeps only in-frame clonotypes and omits some of them. Here the sample spans about 200,000 clones, approximately 84% being singletons. The sequenced sample consisted of peripheral blood. The source of these receptors is a woman over 75 with acute or convalescent COVID-19. Each CDR3 is given with its conserved first and last residue. Fields, in order: D gene, V gene, J gene, CDR3 protein. A D gene is named only where the DNA matches it firmly.

-,TRBV19,TRBJ2-3,CASSTGVAASADTQYF
TRBD1,TRBV19,TRBJ2-7,CASSPRDSTYEQYF
TRBD2,TRBV7-9,TRBJ2-1,CASSRTSGAYNEQFF
TRBD2,TRBV18,TRBJ2-5,CASSPRTSGGAEETQYF
-,TRBV3-1/TRBV3-2,TRBJ2-1,CASSQDWGRASYNEQFF
TRBD1,TRBV4-2,TRBJ1-4,CASSQEATGTGDEKLFF
TRBD1,TRBV10-3,TRBJ1-3,CAISVGTAGNTIYF
TRBD2,TRBV24-1,TRBJ2-1,CATSVSGRVYNEQFF
-,TRBV10-3,TRBJ2-3,CAIRETVRGTDTQYF
TRBD1,TRBV19,TRBJ1-2,CASSTSRQGAWNGYTF
TRBD1,TRBV2,TRBJ2-2,CASRTGQGGPGELFF
-,TRBV19,TRBJ1-5,CASRDTGSLAQHF
TRBD1,TRBV7-2,TRBJ1-1,CASQLGGQGTEAFF
-,TRBV2,TRBJ1-1,CASRTFLLFTEAFF
-,TRBV21-1,TRBJ2-1,CASSKQLTSGNNEQFF
TRBD1,TRBV6-5,TRBJ1-5,CASSPGTGLKPQHF